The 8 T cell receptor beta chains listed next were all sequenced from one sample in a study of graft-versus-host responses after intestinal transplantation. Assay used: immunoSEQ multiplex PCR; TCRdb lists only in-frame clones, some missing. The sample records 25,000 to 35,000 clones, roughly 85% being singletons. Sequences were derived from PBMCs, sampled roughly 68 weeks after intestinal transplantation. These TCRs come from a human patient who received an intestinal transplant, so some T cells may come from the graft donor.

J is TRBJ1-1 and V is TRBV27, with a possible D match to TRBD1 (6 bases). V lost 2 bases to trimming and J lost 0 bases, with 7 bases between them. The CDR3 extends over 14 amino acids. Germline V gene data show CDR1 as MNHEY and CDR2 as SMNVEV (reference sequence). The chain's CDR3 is CASSLRGLNTEAFF. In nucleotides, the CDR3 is TGTGCCAGCAGTTTAAGGGGGTTGAACACTGAAGCTTTCTTT.

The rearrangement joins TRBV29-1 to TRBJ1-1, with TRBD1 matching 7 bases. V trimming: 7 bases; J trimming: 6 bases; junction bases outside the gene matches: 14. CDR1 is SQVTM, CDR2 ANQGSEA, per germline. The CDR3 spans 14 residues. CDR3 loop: CSAGPLTGPPEAFF. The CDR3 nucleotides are TGCAGCGCCGGCCCCCTGACAGGGCCGCCTGAAGCTTTCTTT.

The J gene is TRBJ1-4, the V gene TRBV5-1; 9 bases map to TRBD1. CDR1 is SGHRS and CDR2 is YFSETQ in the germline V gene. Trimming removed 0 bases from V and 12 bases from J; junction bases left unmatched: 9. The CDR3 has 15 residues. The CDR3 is CASSLERTGEEELFF. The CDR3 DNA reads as TGCGCCAGCAGCTTGGAGCGGACAGGGGAAGAAGAACTGTTTTTT.

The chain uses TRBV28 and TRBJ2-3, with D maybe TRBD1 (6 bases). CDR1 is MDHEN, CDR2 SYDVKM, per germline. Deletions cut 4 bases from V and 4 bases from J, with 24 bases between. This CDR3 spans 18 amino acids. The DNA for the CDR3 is TGTGCCAGCAGTTCCCGACTCAGGGGCGTCCCGTTTGCAGATACGCAGTATTTT. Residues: CASSSRLRGVPFADTQYF.

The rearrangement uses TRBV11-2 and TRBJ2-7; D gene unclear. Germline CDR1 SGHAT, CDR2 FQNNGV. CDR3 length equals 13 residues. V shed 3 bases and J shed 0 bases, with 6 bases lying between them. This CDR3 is CASSFSPSYEQYF. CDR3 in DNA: TGTGCCAGCAGCTTCTCCCCCTCCTACGAGCAGTACTTC.

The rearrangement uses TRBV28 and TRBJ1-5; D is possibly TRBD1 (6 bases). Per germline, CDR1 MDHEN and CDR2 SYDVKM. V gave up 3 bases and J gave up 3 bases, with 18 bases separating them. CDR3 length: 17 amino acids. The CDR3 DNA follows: TGTGCCAGCAGTTTCACCGACAGGATCGGGATCAATCAGCCCCAGCATTTT. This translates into CASSFTDRIGINQPQHF. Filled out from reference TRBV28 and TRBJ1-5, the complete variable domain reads DVKVTQSSRYLVKRTGEKVFLECVQDMDHENMFWYRQDPGLGLRLIYFSYDVKMKEKGDIPEGYSVSREKKERFSLILESASTNQTSMYLCASSFTDRIGINQPQHFGDGTRLSIL.

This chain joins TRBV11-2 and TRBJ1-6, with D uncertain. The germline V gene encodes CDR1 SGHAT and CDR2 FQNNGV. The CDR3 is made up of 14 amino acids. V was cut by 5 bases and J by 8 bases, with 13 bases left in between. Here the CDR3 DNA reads TGTGCCAGCAGCATGTGGGGTAGAGATTCACCCCTCCACTTT. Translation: CASSMWGRDSPLHF.

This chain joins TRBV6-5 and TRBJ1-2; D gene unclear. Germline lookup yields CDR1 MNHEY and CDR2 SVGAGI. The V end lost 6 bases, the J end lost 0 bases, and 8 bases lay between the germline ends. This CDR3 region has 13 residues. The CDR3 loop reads CASRRDTNYGYTF. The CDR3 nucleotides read TGTGCCAGCAGGAGAGACACTAACTATGGCTACACCTTC.